The T cell receptor (beta chain) described here comes from a study of lymphopenia after photon versus proton radiotherapy. Broader study findings: In patients who died, overall survival fell as post-nadir TCR diversity dropped more. Post-nadir diversity loss with photons came from oligoclonal expansion, particularly CD8+ Temra cells.

Here immunoSEQ multiplex PCR was the method, and the copy in TCRdb shows in-frame clones only, minus some. Of about 70,000 clones in the sample, 87% are singletons; the top ten hold approximately 11%. V gave up 4 bases and J gave up 3 bases, with 6 bases separating them. Per germline, CDR1 MNHEY and CDR2 SVGAGI. The CDR3 totals 12 residues. Concerning this clone: Its specificity is not known. Different DNA sequences within this sample yield the same CDR3.

The rearrangement joins TRBV6-5 to TRBJ1-2, with no clear D. Sequenced here: peripheral blood, sampled from a patient treated with proton-based radiotherapy. The source is an elderly man with esophageal cancer. CDR3 amino acids: CASSSIDYGYTF. The CDR3 DNA reads TGTGCCAGCAGTTCGATAGACTATGGCTACACCTTC.